A single count supports the clone carrying this T cell receptor (beta chain). This sample was taken from a study of cytomegalovirus exposure and HLA in healthy donors. Study details: The use of the same platform for the 130 or so validation repertoires and the roughly 670 first-cohort repertoires was reported by a later analysis.

The V and J ends lost 2 bases and 4 bases respectively, with 11 bases between them. The CDR3 contains 14 residues. CDR1 and CDR2 (germline): KGHSH, LQKENI. Assay used: immunoSEQ multiplex PCR; TCRdb lists only in-frame clones, some missing. The sample lists over 110,000 clones; roughly nine tenths were seen once. The source is a man between 18 and 29 years old in good health and CMV-seronegative. Input material: PBMCs. J is TRBJ2-5 and V is TRBV18, with a weak D call TRBD1 (5 bases). In DNA form, the CDR3 reads TGTGCCAGCTCACCATCCAGGGTTGGAGAGACCCAGTACTTC. Encoded protein: CASSPSRVGETQYF.